Below, 29 T cell receptor beta chains from the same sample are listed, as sequenced in a study of glioma-infiltrating T cells. Amplification of TCR alpha and beta CDR3 regions from RNA used iRepertoire nested multiplex PCR. TCRdb ran MiXCR on the multiplex PCR reads and lists one entry per CDR3 protein. Of about 140,000 distinct CDR3 sequences in the sample, about 39% are singletons; the top ten hold 20%. The sample comprised glioma tissue, nonneoplastic brain tissue, or PBMCs (not recorded which). Every receptor here comes from a human donor with low-grade glioma or glioblastoma, undergoing nonglioma brain surgery, or in good health (not recorded which).

This clonotype was picked up a small number of times. V usage is TRBV20-1 and J usage is TRBJ1-2; the match to TRBD1 covers 9 bases. CDR1 is DFQATT, CDR2 SNEGSKA, per germline (reference sequence). V shed 5 bases, J shed 8 bases, and the junction held 6 bases outside the gene matches. The CDR3 extends over 12 amino acids. The CDR3 spells CSASTGGFGYTF. CDR3 bases: TGCAGTGCTTCGACAGGGGGTTTCGGCTACACCTTC.

The chain employs TRBV27 and TRBJ2-7, with D hard to call. In germline, CDR1 is MNHEY, CDR2 SMNVEV (reference sequence). V dropped 1 base and J dropped 0 bases, with 10 bases sitting between them. The CDR3 is made up of 15 amino acids. DNA of the CDR3: TGTGCCAGCAGTTTATTTTACAGAAACTCCTACGAGCAGTACTTC. It is translated as CASSLFYRNSYEQYF.

The genes are TRBV19 and TRBJ1-1; D not resolved. Germline V gene sequence: CDR1 LNHDA, CDR2 SQIVND (reference sequence). Trimming removed 7 bases at V and 4 bases at J, with 13 bases between. This CDR3 region has 13 residues. DNA of the CDR3: TGTGCCAGTAAGGACTCCGAGGGCACTGAAGCTTTCTTT. Its protein product is CASKDSEGTEAFF. Drawing the rest from reference TRBV19 and TRBJ1-1, the complete variable domain is DGGITQSPKYLFRKEGQNVTLSCEQNLNHDAMYWYRQDPGQGLRLIYYSQIVNDFQKGDIAEGYSVSREKKESFPLTVTSAQKNPTAFYLCASKDSEGTEAFFGQGTRLTVV.

This chain joins TRBV4-1 and TRBJ2-1, with 8 bases fitting TRBD1. The trim removed 0 bases at V and 10 bases at J, leaving 17 bases unmatched. Per the germline V gene, CDR1 is MGHRA and CDR2 is YSYEKL. This CDR3 has 18 residues. CDR3 region: CASSQDSNGAGGTGEQFF. The CDR3 DNA follows: TGCGCCAGCAGCCAAGATTCGAATGGGGCAGGGGGGACAGGAGAGCAGTTCTTC.

The chain employs TRBV3-1 and TRBJ2-3; D unresolved. The CDR3 loop spans 13 amino acids. V lost 1 base to trimming and J lost 10 bases, with 12 bases between them. Germline V CDR1 and CDR2: LGHDT, YNNKEL (reference sequence). The CDR3 sequence: CASSQVSSSPQYF. The CDR3 DNA is TGTGCCAGCAGCCAAGTCAGTAGTTCTCCGCAGTATTTT.

This chain links TRBV4-1 with TRBJ2-3, with 7 nucleotides matching TRBD2. The CDR3 runs to 16 residues. J lost 4 bases, V lost 4 bases, and 11 bases had no gene match. Germline assignment: CDR1 MGHRA and CDR2 YSYEKL. The CDR3 DNA follows: TGCGCCAGCAGCCCCGGACCGGGACGGGAGGCAGATACGCAGTATTTT. It translates to CASSPGPGREADTQYF.

This clonotype was found a few times. The chain uses TRBV6-1 and TRBJ2-7; D is tentatively TRBD1 or TRBD2 (5 bases each). V lost 4 bases and J 3 bases, leaving 19 bases between the germline ends. CDR3 length: 16 amino acids. Germline V lookup: CDR1 MNHNS, CDR2 SASEGT. This chain's CDR3 is CASSAHDRDGFYEQYF. CDR3 nucleotides: TGTGCCAGCAGTGCACATGACCGGGACGGATTCTACGAGCAGTACTTC.

A few counts support this clonotype. The chain is built from TRBV20-1 and TRBJ1-5, with a tentative D call TRBD1 (5 bases). The CDR3 totals 16 residues. Trimming pared 6 bases from V and 7 bases from J, leaving 25 bases between. Germline V gene sequence: CDR1 DFQATT, CDR2 SNEGSKA (reference sequence). The DNA for the CDR3 is TGCAGTGCCTACGACCTACTGAGGGGTGTTTACCAGCCCCAGCATTTT. It yields the protein CSAYDLLRGVYQPQHF.

This clonotype was found a few times. This chain links TRBV6-1 with TRBJ1-1; TRBD1 is a possible D gene (6 bases). Looked up from germline, CDR1 is MNHNS and CDR2 is SASEGT. The CDR3 length is 15 residues. Trimming took 6 bases from V and 0 from J, leaving 14 bases between them. CDR3 sequence: CASSITAGVNTEAFF. In nucleotides, the CDR3 is TGTGCCAGCAGCATTACCGCAGGGGTGAACACTGAAGCTTTCTTT.

To note about this clonotype: This may come from a read error, since a much larger clone is one base off. This chain uses TRBV7-9 with TRBJ1-1; the D gene is possibly TRBD1 (6 bases). The CDR3 sequence is 12 residues long. Germline V gene data show CDR1 as SEHNR and CDR2 as FQNEAQ (reference sequence). The V end lost 4 bases, the J end lost 11 bases, and 14 bases lay between the germline ends. The CDR3 here is CASSSQRGAAFF. The CDR3 bases are TGTGCCAGCAGCTCTCAACGGGGGGCGGCTTTCTTT.

Only a few counts were recorded for this clonotype. J is TRBJ2-1 and V is TRBV7-2, with a tentative D call TRBD1 (5 bases). Germline CDR1 SGHTA, CDR2 FQGNSA. V lost 3 bases and J lost 3, with 12 bases in between. This CDR3 region has 15 residues. The CDR3 region has the DNA TGTGCCAGCAGCTTCCAGACAGATGTCTACAATGAGCAGTTCTTC. Translated: CASSFQTDVYNEQFF.

The rearrangement uses TRBV2 and TRBJ2-1; 8 bases align to TRBD2. This CDR3 is 14 amino acids long. CDR1 is SNHLY and CDR2 is FYNNEI in the germline V gene. After removal of 4 bases from V and 6 bases from J, the junction contained 5 bases not matched to a gene. The CDR3 DNA reads as TGTGCCAGCAGTGTCGGGACTAGGGGCAATGAGCAGTTCTTC. This encodes CASSVGTRGNEQFF.

This clonotype was picked up a small number of times. The chain's CDR3 is CASSPWSTDTQYF. CDR3 nucleotides: TGTGCCAGCAGCCCTTGGAGCACAGATACGCAGTATTTT. V is TRBV7-2 and J is TRBJ2-3; D gene uncertain. The CDR3 is 13 residues long. With 5 bases removed from V and 0 bases from J, the gap between germline ends came to 6 bases. Germline-derived CDR1 and CDR2 are SGHTA and FQGNSA.

The chain recombines TRBV15 with TRBJ2-3; 10 nucleotides line up with TRBD2. Losses at the gene ends were 0 bases for V and 3 bases for J; bases not matched to a gene: 3. The germline V gene encodes CDR1 LNHNV and CDR2 YYDKDF (reference sequence). This CDR3 region has 16 residues. The CDR3 protein is CATSRDPGLATDTQYF. The DNA of the CDR3 is TGTGCCACCAGCAGAGACCCGGGACTAGCGACAGATACGCAGTATTTT. The whole variable domain, remainder taken from reference TRBV15 and TRBJ2-3, is DAMVIQNPRYQVTQFGKPVTLSCSQTLNHNVMYWYQQKSSQAPKLLFHYYDKDFNNEADTPDNFQSRRPNTSFCFLDIRSPGLGDTAMYLCATSRDPGLATDTQYFGPGTRLTVL.

V and J are TRBV7-6 and TRBJ2-3, with D perhaps matching TRBD2 (6 bases). Per the germline V gene, CDR1 is SGHVS and CDR2 is FNYEAQ. The CDR3 sequence is 15 residues long. V was trimmed by 2 bases and J by 1 base, leaving 10 bases between them. Here the CDR3 DNA reads TGTGCCAGCAGCTTAAACCCTAGCGGCACAGATACGCAGTATTTT. Residues: CASSLNPSGTDTQYF.

The chain links TRBV6-2 or TRBV6-3 to TRBJ1-1; D remains unclear. Germline V gives CDR1 MNHEY, CDR2 SVGEGT. CDR3 size: 13 residues. Trimming removed 6 bases from V and 7 bases from J, with 15 bases in between. The CDR3 sequence is CASSPRPKVEAFF. CDR3 nucleotides: TGTGCCAGCAGCCCGCGGCCAAAGGTTGAAGCTTTCTTT.

This clonotype was seen a few times. The chain is built from TRBV27 and TRBJ1-2, with 8 bases identical to TRBD1. Germline V gene sequence: CDR1 MNHEY, CDR2 SMNVEV (reference sequence). The CDR3 runs 17 residues. J lost 6 bases, V lost 6 bases, and 18 bases had no gene match. CDR3 DNA sequence: TGTGCCAGCAGCGATACCAAACCGGGACAGGAAAAGAATGGCTACACCTTC. This translates into CASSDTKPGQEKNGYTF.

Note on this clonotype: Its ends do not fully match the called genes, so a read error is possible. The chain has TRBV7-3 and TRBJ2-3, with TRBD2 identical over 8 bases. Germline V gene lookup returns CDR1 SGHTA and CDR2 FQGTGA. This CDR3 comprises 15 residues. As DNA, the CDR3 is TGTGCCCGCAGCTATAGCGGGACCAGCACAGATACGCAGTATTTT. Translating gives CARSYSGTSTDTQYF.

V gene TRBV6-4 combines with J gene TRBJ1-1, with D unclear. Germline CDR1 and CDR2: MRHNA and SNTAGT. Trimming pared 3 bases from V and 3 bases from J, leaving 8 bases between. CDR3 length: 13 amino acids. CDR3 sequence (DNA): TGTGCCAGCAGTGAGGCGTGGGACACTGAAGCTTTCTTT. Translating it yields CASSEAWDTEAFF.

This CDR3 is CASSFRAQGNTEAFF. CDR3 coding DNA: TGTGCCAGCAGTTTCCGGGCCCAGGGGAACACTGAAGCTTTCTTT. This sequence joins TRBV27 and TRBJ1-1; perhaps TRBD1 as D (5 bases). CDR3 length: 15 amino acids. Germline lookup yields CDR1 MNHEY and CDR2 SMNVEV (reference sequence). V lost 3 bases and J lost 1, with 12 bases in between.

The rearrangement links TRBV7-2 to TRBJ2-5; 9 bases align to TRBD1. The CDR3 length is 15 residues. The V gene's germline CDR1 is SGHTA and CDR2 FQGNSA. V gave up 6 bases and J gave up 5 bases; unmatched junction bases: 10. The CDR3 loop reads CASSLGTGLAETQYF. In DNA, the CDR3 is TGTGCCAGCAGTCTGGGGACAGGGTTAGCCGAGACCCAGTACTTC.

Turning to this clonotype: The conserved closing phenylalanine or tryptophan is absent in this CDR3, likely reflecting a read error. CDR3 DNA sequence: TGTGCCAGCAGTGAACTCCGGAACACCATATATCTT. Translating gives CASSELRNTIYL. The chain has TRBV2 and TRBJ1-3; D unclear. V shed 2 bases and J shed 7 bases, with 6 bases lying between them. Germline V CDR1 and CDR2: SNHLY, FYNNEI. The CDR3 spans 12 residues.

The chain joins TRBV4-1 to TRBJ2-7; 7 bases map to TRBD1. Looked up from germline, CDR1 is MGHRA and CDR2 is YSYEKL. This CDR3 has 17 residues. Trimming at V came to 0 bases and at J to 3 bases, leaving 11 bases not matched to a gene. Written as DNA, the CDR3 is TGCGCCAGCAGCCAAGATGGGCTCGGGACAGTTAGCTACGAGCAGTACTTC. This sequence encodes CASSQDGLGTVSYEQYF.

In this sample, this clonotype turned up many times. The chain combines TRBV4-1 with TRBJ1-1, with unresolved D. CDR3 length equals 11 residues. V shed 6 bases and J shed 2 bases, with 4 bases lying between them. Germline V gene data show CDR1 as MGHRA and CDR2 as YSYEKL. The CDR3 DNA follows: TGCGCCAGCAGACGAAACACTGAAGCTTTCTTT. It codes for CASRRNTEAFF.

The chain couples TRBV28 to TRBJ2-1; 9 bases fit TRBD1. CDR3 size: 15 residues. Germline trimming cut 2 bases from V and 4 bases from J; bases unmatched to any gene: 3. CDR1 is MDHEN, CDR2 SYDVKM, per germline. The CDR3 here is CASSLGGQGYNEQFF. The CDR3 region has the DNA TGTGCCAGCAGTTTAGGTGGACAGGGGTACAATGAGCAGTTCTTC.

This clonotype came up a few times. The CDR3 bases are TGTGCCAGCAGTTATGCAGCGTTTAGCACAGATACGCAGTATTTT. Amino acids: CASSYAAFSTDTQYF. The V call is TRBV6-1, the J call TRBJ2-3; D gene uncertain. Germline V gene sequence: CDR1 MNHNS, CDR2 SASEGT. The length of the CDR3 is 15 residues. Trimming removed 5 bases at V and 0 bases at J, with 12 bases between.

This chain links TRBV12-3 or TRBV12-4 with TRBJ1-5; possible D gene TRBD1, 6 bases. V was pared by 3 bases and J by 6 bases, with 12 bases between. The CDR3 has 14 residues. CDR3 DNA: TGTGCCAGCAGTTTCATGGTACAGGGTCAGCCCCAGCATTTT. Amino acids: CASSFMVQGQPQHF.

The J gene is TRBJ2-3, the V gene TRBV6-2 or TRBV6-3, with 8 bases aligning to TRBD2. CDR1 MNHEY and CDR2 SVGEGT come from the germline V gene. The ends lost 5 bases at V and 0 bases at J; junction bases unmatched: 7. The CDR3 totals 16 residues. The CDR3 is CASSPRTSLSTDTQYF. CDR3 coding DNA: TGTGCCAGCAGTCCCCGGACTAGCCTTAGCACAGATACGCAGTATTTT.

The chain joins TRBV20-1 to TRBJ1-1; no definite D call. The CDR3 has 14 amino acids. Germline CDR1 DFQATT, CDR2 SNEGSKA (reference sequence). The ends were cut back, 0 bases at V and 2 bases at J, with 10 bases in the middle. Here the CDR3 DNA reads TGCAGTGCTAGAGATCGACGGTTCAACACTGAAGCTTTCTTT. Translating it yields CSARDRRFNTEAFF.